The subject of this entry is one TCR beta chain. Its specificity is unknown. CDR1 is SGHTA, CDR2 FQGNSA, per germline. This CDR3 spans 15 amino acids. V lost 0 bases to trimming and J lost 6 bases; unmatched junction nucleotides: 6. This sample is drawn from a study of graft-versus-host responses after intestinal transplantation. The method was immunoSEQ multiplex PCR; TCRdb's version includes in-frame clones alone and lacks a portion of them. The table records approximately 89,000 clones, just under 95% of them present only once. The clonotype originates from a human donor who was the organ donor for an intestinal transplant. The sequencing used unstimulated CD8+ T cells sorted from spleen or lymph node cells, collected before transplant. This rearrangement joins TRBV7-2 to TRBJ2-3; 7 bases agree with TRBD2. CDR3 sequence: CASSLAGSGLDTQYF. For the CDR3, the DNA is TGTGCCAGCAGCTTAGCGGGTAGCGGGTTGGATACGCAGTATTTT.